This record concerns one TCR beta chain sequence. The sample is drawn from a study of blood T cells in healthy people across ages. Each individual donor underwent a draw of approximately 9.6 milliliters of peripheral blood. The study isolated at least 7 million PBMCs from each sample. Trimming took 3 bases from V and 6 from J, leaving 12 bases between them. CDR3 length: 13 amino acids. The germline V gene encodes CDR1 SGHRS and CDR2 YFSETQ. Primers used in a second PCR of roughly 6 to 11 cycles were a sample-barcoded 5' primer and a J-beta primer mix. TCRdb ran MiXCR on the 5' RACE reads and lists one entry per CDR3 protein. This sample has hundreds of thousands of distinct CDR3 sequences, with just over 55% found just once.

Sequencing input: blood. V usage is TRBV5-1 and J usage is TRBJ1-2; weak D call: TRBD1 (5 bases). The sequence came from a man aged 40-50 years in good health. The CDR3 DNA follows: TGCGCCAGCAGCTCCGGGGGACTCGATGGCTACACCTTC. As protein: CASSSGGLDGYTF.